The 27 T cell receptor beta chains reported below all come from one sample, sequenced in a study of blood T cell repertoires in COVID-19. TCRdb's table, derived via immunoSEQ multiplex PCR, lists solely in-frame clones and lacks some. This repertoire shows 7,500 to 10,000 clones, roughly nine tenths found once; its top ten account for 9.4%. Source material: peripheral blood. The receptors come from a man between 60 and 75 years old with acute or convalescent COVID-19.

This chain joins TRBV11-2 and TRBJ2-1; D perhaps matches TRBD1 (6 bases). The germline V gene has CDR1 SGHAT and CDR2 FQNNGV. With 5 bases removed from V and 7 bases from J, the gap between germline ends came to 18 bases. The CDR3 loop spans 15 amino acids. Here the CDR3 reads CASSTPWGLKNEQFF. The CDR3 coding sequence is TGTGCCAGCAGCACCCCGTGGGGGCTTAAAAATGAGCAGTTCTTC.

CDR3 in amino acids: CASSAGTGDYEQYF. CDR3 coding DNA: TGTGCCAGCAGCGCCGGGACAGGAGACTACGAGCAGTACTTC. The chain recombines TRBV13 with TRBJ2-7; 8 positions match TRBD1. Per the germline V gene, CDR1 is PRHDT and CDR2 is FYEKMQ (reference sequence). Losses at the gene ends were 5 bases for V and 3 bases for J; bases not matched to a gene: 6. CDR3 length equals 14 residues.

J is TRBJ1-6 and V is TRBV4-1, with D tentatively TRBD1 (6 bases). Deletions cut 0 bases from V and 5 bases from J, with 8 bases between. The CDR3 runs 15 residues. CDR1 is MGHRA, CDR2 YSYEKL, per germline. The CDR3: CASSQEWGHNSPLHF. The CDR3 bases are TGCGCCAGCAGCCAAGAGTGGGGGCATAATTCACCCCTCCACTTT.

The chain carries TRBV3-1 (or the pseudogene TRBV3-2) and TRBJ2-7; D ambiguous. Germline assignment: CDR1 LGHDT and CDR2 YNNKEL (reference sequence). With 0 bases removed from V and 6 bases from J, the gap between germline ends came to 6 bases. This CDR3 contains 12 residues. CDR3 sequence (DNA): TGTGCCAGCAGCCAAGATATAGTCGAGCAGTACTTC. It is translated as CASSQDIVEQYF.

This sequence joins TRBV10-2 and TRBJ1-5, with a tentative D call TRBD1 (5 bases). Trimming pared 8 bases from V and 7 bases from J, leaving 15 bases between. There are 13 residues in the CDR3. Per the germline V gene, CDR1 is WSHSY and CDR2 is SAAADI. The CDR3 spells CASRERGKQPQHF. CDR3 sequence (DNA): TGCGCCAGCCGGGAGCGGGGGAAACAGCCCCAGCATTTT.

The chain recombines TRBV6-2 or TRBV6-3 with TRBJ2-2; TRBD2 matches at 8 bases. J lost 1 base, V lost 2 bases, and 6 bases had no gene match. Germline assignment: CDR1 MNHEY and CDR2 SVGEGT. The CDR3 sequence is 17 residues long. CDR3 region: CASSYKAGALNTGELFF. CDR3 nucleotides: TGTGCCAGCAGTTACAAAGCGGGGGCCCTGAACACCGGGGAGCTGTTTTTT.

CDR3 in amino acids: CSVEGGFLAVSGTDTQYF. The CDR3 coding sequence is TGCAGCGTTGAAGGGGGATTCCTAGCGGTTTCTGGCACAGATACGCAGTATTTT. J is TRBJ2-3 and V is TRBV29-1; 7 positions agree with TRBD2. Trimming at V came to 1 base and at J to 1 base, leaving 14 bases not matched to a gene. CDR1 SQVTM and CDR2 ANQGSEA come from the germline V gene. The CDR3 consists of 18 residues.

V is TRBV27 and J is TRBJ2-1; TRBD2 agrees at 9 bases. The CDR3 runs to 17 residues. The J segment lost 8 bases and the V segment lost 0 bases, leaving 11 bases of the junction unmatched. Germline V gene data show CDR1 as MNHEY and CDR2 as SMNVEV (reference sequence). The CDR3 spells CASSLSRGVAGVHEQFF. The CDR3 DNA sequence: TGTGCCAGCAGTTTATCGAGGGGGGTAGCGGGAGTACATGAGCAGTTCTTC.

This clone was seen a handful of times. The CDR3 loop is CASSLTRLAQYF. The CDR3 coding sequence is TGTGCCAGCAGCCTCACCCGGTTGGCGCAGTATTTT. This chain joins TRBV13 and TRBJ2-3, with D unresolved. Germline CDR1 and CDR2: PRHDT and FYEKMQ (reference sequence). The CDR3 contains 12 residues. V lost 5 bases, J lost 10 bases, and 13 bases lay in between.

The rearrangement joins TRBV6-5 to TRBJ2-5; TRBD1 is a possible D gene (6 bases). The germline V gene encodes CDR1 MNHEY and CDR2 SVGAGI. The CDR3 is 14 residues long. V was pared by 4 bases and J by 1 base, with 10 bases between. The CDR3 bases are TGTGCCAGCAGTTCCCGGGACATCCAAGAGACCCAGTACTTC. Its protein is CASSSRDIQETQYF.

The chain joins TRBV11-2 to TRBJ1-2; tentatively, D is TRBD1 (5 bases). Between the trimmed V and J ends, which lost 4 bases and 4 bases, there was a span of 10 bases. The CDR3 has 13 amino acids. The germline V gene encodes CDR1 SGHAT and CDR2 FQNNGV. The CDR3 DNA follows: TGTGCCAGCAGCTATTTAGGGGCCTATGGCTACACCTTC. Translating it yields CASSYLGAYGYTF.

The chain carries TRBV19 and TRBJ2-5; TRBD2 agrees at 11 bases. Germline CDR1 and CDR2: LNHDA and SQIVND (reference sequence). V was clipped by 4 bases and J by 4 bases; unmatched bases: 8. The CDR3 consists of 16 residues. CDR3 sequence reads: CASSRHTSGRIETQYF. DNA for the CDR3: TGTGCCAGTAGTAGGCACACTAGCGGGAGAATAGAGACCCAGTACTTC. The variable domain in full, completed from reference TRBV19 and TRBJ2-5, reads DGGITQSPKYLFRKEGQNVTLSCEQNLNHDAMYWYRQDPGQGLRLIYYSQIVNDFQKGDIAEGYSVSREKKESFPLTVTSAQKNPTAFYLCASSRHTSGRIETQYFGPGTRLLVL.

This chain uses TRBV11-3 with TRBJ2-5, with a weak D call TRBD2 (7 bases). The CDR3 has 15 amino acids. Trimming stripped 0 bases from V and 1 base from J, with 9 bases between. Germline assignment: CDR1 SGHNT and CDR2 YENEEA. The CDR3 DNA reads TGTGCCAGCAGCTTAGAGGCGGGGGCCCAAGAGACCCAGTACTTC. This codes for CASSLEAGAQETQYF.

The chain couples TRBV5-6 to TRBJ2-5; 10 bases align to TRBD1. The germline CDR1 and CDR2 sequences are SGHDT and YYEEEE. This CDR3 region has 16 residues. J lost 3 bases, V lost 4 bases, and 9 bases had no gene match. The CDR3 loop is CASSRRRGTGEETQYF. As DNA, the CDR3 is TGTGCCAGCAGCCGAAGACGAGGGACAGGGGAAGAGACCCAGTACTTC. Full variable domain (outside the CDR3, taken from reference TRBV5-6 and TRBJ2-5): DAGVTQSPTHLIKTRGQQVTLRCSPKSGHDTVSWYQQALGQGPQFIFQYYEEEERQRGNFPDRFSGHQFPNYSSELNVNALLLGDSALYLCASSRRRGTGEETQYFGPGTRLLVL.

This clone has just one count. The chain combines TRBV5-1 with TRBJ1-2, with 7 bases lining up with TRBD1. Germline V gene data show CDR1 as SGHRS and CDR2 as YFSETQ. This CDR3 spans 15 amino acids. The V and J ends lost 2 bases and 1 base, in that order; junction bases with no gene match: 5. The chain's CDR3 is CASSLSTGFNYGYTF. The CDR3 bases are TGCGCCAGCAGCTTATCGACAGGGTTTAACTATGGCTACACCTTC.

The V gene is TRBV7-3, the J gene TRBJ2-5; the match to TRBD1 covers 7 bases. J was trimmed by 4 bases and V by 5 bases; bases with no gene match: 7. This CDR3 has 14 residues. Per the germline V gene, CDR1 is SGHTA and CDR2 is FQGTGA. CDR3: CASSQGAGGETQYF. CDR3 bases: TGTGCCAGCAGCCAAGGGGCAGGGGGAGAGACCCAGTACTTC. The full variable domain, completed using reference TRBV7-3 and TRBJ2-5, is GAGVSQTPSNKVTEKGKYVELRCDPISGHTALYWYRQSLGQGPEFLIYFQGTGAADDSGLPNDRFFAVRPEGSVSTLKIQRTERGDSAVYLCASSQGAGGETQYFGPGTRLLVL.

This clone was seen once. V gene TRBV7-8 combines with J gene TRBJ2-3; TRBD2 might be the D (5 bases). CDR1 SGHVS and CDR2 FQNEAQ come from the germline V gene. The CDR3 loop spans 15 amino acids. Trimming removed 0 bases at V and 2 bases at J, with 9 bases between. CDR3 in DNA: TGTGCCAGCAGCTTAGCCAGCGGCTACACAGATACGCAGTATTTT. It is translated as CASSLASGYTDTQYF.

J is TRBJ1-3 and V is TRBV7-9; 7 bases fit TRBD1. V lost 5 bases to trimming and J lost 1 base; unmatched junction nucleotides: 8. CDR1 and CDR2 from the germline V gene are SEHNR and FQNEAQ (reference sequence). This CDR3 is 16 amino acids long. In DNA form, the CDR3 reads TGTGCCAGCAGCGACCTGGTGACAGGGTCTGGAAACACCATATATTTT. It codes for CASSDLVTGSGNTIYF. Full variable domain (outside the CDR3, taken from reference TRBV7-9 and TRBJ1-3): DTGVSQNPRHKITKRGQNVTFRCDPISEHNRLYWYRQTLGQGPEFLTYFQNEAQLEKSRLLSDRFSAERPKGSFSTLEIQRTEQGDSAMYLCASSDLVTGSGNTIYFGEGSWLTVV.

The chain employs TRBV10-1 and TRBJ2-5; a weak D match, TRBD1 (5 bases). The CDR3 sequence is 14 residues long. From germline, CDR1 is WNHNN and CDR2 SYGVQD (reference sequence). Trimming stripped 3 bases from V and 0 bases from J, with 8 bases between. CDR3 region: CASSEAGNQETQYF. DNA for the CDR3: TGCGCCAGCAGTGAAGCAGGGAACCAAGAGACCCAGTACTTC.

A single count supports this clone. The gene calls are TRBV10-3 and TRBJ2-1, with 10 bases lining up with TRBD1. Germline V CDR1 and CDR2: ENHRY, SYGVKD. The CDR3 length is 13 residues. Trimming at V came to 8 bases and at J to 8 bases, leaving 6 bases not matched to a gene. CDR3 sequence: CAIQGQGIHEQFF. The CDR3 bases are TGTGCCATCCAGGGACAGGGGATTCATGAGCAGTTCTTC.

The rearrangement uses TRBV5-6 and TRBJ2-1, with TRBD1 identical over 8 bases. The CDR3 has 15 residues. The ends lost 0 bases at V and 2 bases at J; junction bases unmatched: 1. Germline V lookup: CDR1 SGHDT, CDR2 YYEEEE. CDR3 protein: CASSLVDRAYNEQFF. DNA for the CDR3: TGTGCCAGCAGCTTGGTGGACAGGGCCTACAATGAGCAGTTCTTC.

This chain uses TRBV24-1 with TRBJ2-1, with 9 bases aligning to TRBD2. The germline gives CDR1 KGHDR, CDR2 SFDVKD. This CDR3 comprises 16 residues. The V and J ends lost 4 bases and 10 bases, in that order; junction bases with no gene match: 13. Here the CDR3 DNA reads TGTGCCACCAGTGAACCCGGCGCGGGGGGGGCCAGAGAGCAGTTCTTC. Its protein product is CATSEPGAGGAREQFF.

This clone was seen more than once but under ten times. This sequence joins TRBV10-1 and TRBJ1-3; a weak D match, TRBD1 (5 bases). This CDR3 has 15 amino acids. Germline V gives CDR1 WNHNN, CDR2 SYGVQD (reference sequence). Trimming pared 0 bases from V and 4 bases from J, leaving 10 bases between. In DNA form, the CDR3 reads TGCGCCAGCAGTGAGTCGTGGGGCTTCGGAAACACCATATATTTT. It translates to CASSESWGFGNTIYF.

V and J are TRBV27 and TRBJ2-5; D gene uncertain. Trimming took off 2 bases at V and 1 base at J, with 8 bases between the two ends. CDR1 is MNHEY and CDR2 is SMNVEV in the germline V gene (reference sequence). The CDR3 has 14 residues. DNA of the CDR3: TGTGCCAGCAGTTTAGTCCGGAGCCAAGAGACCCAGTACTTC. Protein sequence: CASSLVRSQETQYF.

The rearrangement uses TRBV18 and TRBJ1-3; maybe TRBD1 (5 bases). The CDR3 totals 17 residues. The V end was cut by 2 bases, the J end by 1 base, with 15 bases between. Germline V gene data show CDR1 as KGHSH and CDR2 as LQKENI. CDR3 nucleotides: TGTGCCAGCTCACCAAATCGGGGGAGGTCATCTGGAAACACCATATATTTT. This encodes CASSPNRGRSSGNTIYF.

This chain uses TRBV11-2 with TRBJ2-5; 16 positions match TRBD2. The germline gives CDR1 SGHAT, CDR2 FQNNGV. The CDR3 contains 17 residues. The ends lost 5 bases at V and 6 bases at J; junction bases unmatched: 9. CDR3 nucleotides: TGTGCCAGCAGCGCACCCCCGGGACTAGCGGGAGGGAAGACCCAGTACTTC. It translates to CASSAPPGLAGGKTQYF.

The V gene is TRBV7-3, the J gene TRBJ2-3, with 9 positions matching TRBD1. The CDR3 has 15 amino acids. With 6 bases clipped from V and 4 bases from J, the junction kept 8 bases outside the gene matches. Germline-derived CDR1 and CDR2 are SGHTA and FQGTGA. DNA of the CDR3: TGTGCCAGCAGTGTAACAGGGGGCGCCGCAGATACGCAGTATTTT. This gives the protein CASSVTGGAADTQYF.